The 19 T cell receptor beta chains below all came from one sample that was sequenced in a study of STAT5B mutations in CD4+ large granular lymphocyte leukemia. Here immunoSEQ multiplex PCR was the method, and the copy in TCRdb shows in-frame clones only, minus some. The sample has 38,000 or so clones, roughly 85% seen once. The specimen sequenced was CD4+ T cells from blood buffy coats. These receptors were taken from a human donor in good health.

This chain uses TRBV6-4 with TRBJ1-1; D ambiguous. Deletions cut 3 bases from V and 3 bases from J, with 8 bases between. The CDR3 has 13 residues. CDR1 and CDR2 (germline): MRHNA, SNTAGT. As DNA, the CDR3 is TGTGCCAGCAGTGATCGGCAAGACACTGAAGCTTTCTTT. Translated, it gives CASSDRQDTEAFF.

V gene TRBV4-1 combines with J gene TRBJ1-1; the D gene is possibly TRBD1 (6 bases). Germline V lookup: CDR1 MGHRA, CDR2 YSYEKL. V dropped 2 bases and J dropped 4 bases, with 29 bases sitting between them. This CDR3 spans 20 amino acids. CDR3 nucleotides: TGCGCCAGCAGCCAAACACAGGGAGGCTTGTCGAGTGGTAGAACCACTGAAGCTTTCTTT. Protein sequence: CASSQTQGGLSSGRTTEAFF.

The chain employs TRBV11-2 and TRBJ2-3, with D possibly being TRBD1 (6 bases). The CDR3 is made up of 15 amino acids. Germline CDR1 and CDR2: SGHAT and FQNNGV. V was shortened by 2 bases and J by 2 bases, with 11 bases between the two germline ends. Written as DNA, the CDR3 is TGTGCCAGCAGCTTAATGGGGGCCAACACAGATACGCAGTATTTT. This translates into CASSLMGANTDTQYF.

The genes are TRBV30 and TRBJ2-1; 9 bases agree with TRBD2. The ends lost 1 base at V and 5 bases at J; junction bases unmatched: 3. Germline V lookup: CDR1 GTSNPN, CDR2 SVGIG (reference sequence). The CDR3 spans 14 residues. CDR3: CAWSASGGNNEQFF. As DNA, the CDR3 is TGTGCCTGGAGTGCCAGCGGGGGGAACAATGAGCAGTTCTTC.

This clone was seen a few times. The rearrangement links TRBV4-1 to TRBJ1-2; the match to TRBD1 covers 12 bases. The germline V gene encodes CDR1 MGHRA and CDR2 YSYEKL. There are 16 residues in the CDR3. Losses at the gene ends were 3 bases for V and 4 bases for J; bases not matched to a gene: 6. The CDR3 bases are TGCGCCAGCAGCCACGCCGGGACAGGGGGCAGCTATGGCTACACCTTC. Residues: CASSHAGTGGSYGYTF.

The chain uses TRBV7-9 and TRBJ2-7; D gene uncertain. CDR3 length: 16 amino acids. V gave up 6 bases and J gave up 2 bases, with 20 bases separating them. In germline, CDR1 is SEHNR, CDR2 FQNEAQ (reference sequence). The CDR3, as DNA: TGTGCCAGCAGTCCCGACACGGACCGCATCCCCTACGAGCAGTACTTC. Translated, it gives CASSPDTDRIPYEQYF.

The chain has TRBV19 and TRBJ2-5, with D unresolved. This CDR3 comprises 14 residues. V lost 4 bases and J lost 4, with 13 bases in between. CDR1 and CDR2 from the germline V gene are LNHDA and SQIVND (reference sequence). The chain's CDR3 is CASSTEQFLETQYF. CDR3 bases: TGTGCCAGTAGTACGGAACAATTTCTAGAGACCCAGTACTTC.

This clone was observed a few times. This chain connects TRBV7-3 to TRBJ2-5; unclear D gene. Germline assignment: CDR1 SGHTA and CDR2 FQGTGA. The length of the CDR3 is 13 residues. The V end was cut by 1 base, the J end by 5 bases, with 8 bases between. The chain's CDR3 is CASSLNLGETQYF. The CDR3 bases are TGTGCCAGCAGCTTAAACCTCGGCGAGACCCAGTACTTC.

This clone was seen once. This chain uses TRBV7-2 with TRBJ1-5; D is unresolved. The CDR3 runs 15 residues. V was pared by 3 bases and J by 1 base, with 10 bases between. The germline CDR1 and CDR2 sequences are SGHTA and FQGNSA. The CDR3, as DNA: TGTGCCAGCAGCTTCTCGACGGCAAGCAATCAGCCCCAGCATTTT. It is translated as CASSFSTASNQPQHF.

The rearrangement links TRBV5-1 to TRBJ2-5; D may be TRBD2 (6 bases). Trimming cost V 3 bases and J 1 base, with 10 bases left between them. Germline assignment: CDR1 SGHRS and CDR2 YFSETQ. This CDR3 is 14 amino acids long. Written as DNA, the CDR3 is TGCGCCAGCAGCTCCGCGGGGACCCAAGAGACCCAGTACTTC. It yields the protein CASSSAGTQETQYF.

The chain couples TRBV5-8 to TRBJ2-3; no firm D call. The ends were cut back, 5 bases at V and 5 bases at J, with 6 bases in the middle. The CDR3 extends over 11 amino acids. From germline, CDR1 is SGHTS and CDR2 YDEGEE. The CDR3 nucleotides are TGTGCCAGCAGGGCCGGAGATACGCAGTATTTT. This gives the protein CASRAGDTQYF.

CDR3 in DNA: TGTGCCAGCTCACCGGCAGGGGTGGACATTCAGTACTTC. It encodes CASSPAGVDIQYF. The chain couples TRBV18 to TRBJ2-4; tentative D call: TRBD1 (6 bases). The CDR3 loop spans 13 amino acids. Germline CDR1 is KGHSH and CDR2 is LQKENI. V lost 3 bases, J lost 8 bases, and 11 bases lay in between.

In DNA form, the CDR3 reads TGCGCCAGCAGCCCGAGGGCTAGCGGGGGTAGCTCCTACGAGCAGTACTTC. Translated, it gives CASSPRASGGSSYEQYF. The chain joins TRBV5-1 to TRBJ2-7; 10 bases match TRBD2. This CDR3 spans 17 amino acids. Germline V gene data show CDR1 as SGHRS and CDR2 as YFSETQ. V lost 4 bases, J lost 0 bases, and 10 bases stayed unmatched.

The V call is TRBV30, the J call TRBJ2-5; D possibly corresponds to TRBD2 (6 bases). The V end lost 0 bases, the J end lost 4 bases, and 15 bases lay between the germline ends. CDR1 and CDR2 from the germline V gene are GTSNPN and SVGIG (reference sequence). The CDR3 extends over 15 amino acids. Written as DNA, the CDR3 is TGTGCCTGGAGTGTATCAGGGCAGGGAGGAGAGACCCAGTACTTC. Amino acid sequence: CAWSVSGQGGETQYF.

V is TRBV7-9 and J is TRBJ2-7, with TRBD2 as a possible D gene (6 bases). The CDR3 runs to 13 residues. Between the trimmed V and J ends, which lost 4 bases and 3 bases, there was a span of 10 bases. Germline CDR1 reads SEHNR; CDR2 reads FQNEAQ (reference sequence). In DNA, the CDR3 is TGTGCCAGCAGCTCCTTGGGGGGCTACGAGCAGTACTTC. Translation gives CASSSLGGYEQYF.

The V call is TRBV5-1, the J call TRBJ1-2; 11 nucleotides agree with TRBD1. After removal of 4 bases from V and 5 bases from J, the junction contained 7 bases not matched to a gene. Germline V gene data show CDR1 as SGHRS and CDR2 as YFSETQ. The CDR3 length is 15 residues. The CDR3 sequence: CASSAGQGVKYGYTF. The CDR3 DNA reads TGCGCCAGCAGCGCGGGACAGGGGGTTAAATATGGCTACACCTTC. Full variable domain (rest looked up from reference TRBV5-1 and TRBJ1-2): KAGVTQTPRYLIKTRGQQVTLSCSPISGHRSVSWYQQTPGQGLQFLFEYFSETQRNKGNFPGRFSGRQFSNSRSEMNVSTLELGDSALYLCASSAGQGVKYGYTFGSGTRLTVV.

This clone has only one observation. The rearrangement links TRBV25-1 to TRBJ2-5; D possibly corresponds to TRBD1 (8 bases). CDR3 length: 16 amino acids. Between the trimmed V and J ends, which lost 2 bases and 5 bases, there was a span of 18 bases. Germline V gives CDR1 MGHDK, CDR2 SYGVNS. The CDR3 spells CASSESGTGLGETQYF. The CDR3 region has the DNA TGTGCCAGCAGTGAAAGCGGGACAGGACTAGGGGAGACCCAGTACTTC.

This clone has just a few counts. The chain has TRBV5-4 and TRBJ1-2, with 10 bases that match TRBD1. Germline CDR1 SGHNT, CDR2 YYREEE (reference sequence). V shed 3 bases, J shed 3 bases, and the junction held 5 bases outside the gene matches. The CDR3 has 15 residues. DNA for the CDR3: TGTGCCAGCAGCTCCCGACAGGGGGCGGACTATGGCTACACCTTC. Protein: CASSSRQGADYGYTF.

The rearrangement links TRBV25-1 to TRBJ2-5; 8 nucleotides agree with TRBD1. The V gene end was trimmed by 5 bases and the J gene end by 2 bases; junction bases not matched to a gene: 1. From germline, CDR1 is MGHDK and CDR2 SYGVNS. The CDR3 length is 13 residues. For the CDR3, the DNA is TGTGCCAGCAGTCAGGGGGCACAAGAGACCCAGTACTTC. This sequence encodes CASSQGAQETQYF.